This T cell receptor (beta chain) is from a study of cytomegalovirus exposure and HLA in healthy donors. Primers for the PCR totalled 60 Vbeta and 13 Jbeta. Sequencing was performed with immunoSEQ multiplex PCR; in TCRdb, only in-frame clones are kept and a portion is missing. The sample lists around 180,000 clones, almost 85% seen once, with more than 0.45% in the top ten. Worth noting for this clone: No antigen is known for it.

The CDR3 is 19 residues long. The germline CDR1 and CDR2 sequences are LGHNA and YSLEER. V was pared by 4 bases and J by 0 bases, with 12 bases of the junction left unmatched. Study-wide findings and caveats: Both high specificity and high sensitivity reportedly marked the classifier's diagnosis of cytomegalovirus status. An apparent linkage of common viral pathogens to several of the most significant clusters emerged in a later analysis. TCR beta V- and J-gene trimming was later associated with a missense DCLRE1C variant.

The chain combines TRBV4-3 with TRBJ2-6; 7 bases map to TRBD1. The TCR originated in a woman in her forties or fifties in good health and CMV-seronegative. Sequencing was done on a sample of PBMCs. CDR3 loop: CASSLFVRQGFSGANVLTF. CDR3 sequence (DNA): TGCGCCAGCAGCCTGTTTGTAAGACAGGGTTTCTCTGGGGCCAACGTCCTGACTTTC.